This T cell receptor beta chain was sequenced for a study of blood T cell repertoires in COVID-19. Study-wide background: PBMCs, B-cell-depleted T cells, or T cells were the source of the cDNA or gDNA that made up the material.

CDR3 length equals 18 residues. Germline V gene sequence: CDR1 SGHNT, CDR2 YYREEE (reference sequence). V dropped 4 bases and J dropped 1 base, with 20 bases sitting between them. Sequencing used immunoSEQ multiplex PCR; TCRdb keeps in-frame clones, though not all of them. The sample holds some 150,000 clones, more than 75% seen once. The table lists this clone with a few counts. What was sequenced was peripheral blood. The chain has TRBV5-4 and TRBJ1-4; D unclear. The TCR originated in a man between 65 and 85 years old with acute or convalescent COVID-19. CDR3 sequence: CASSVGTAGRGTNEKLFF. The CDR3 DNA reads TGTGCCAGCAGCGTTGGAACGGCAGGACGGGGAACTAATGAAAAACTGTTTTTT.